Detailed here is one T cell receptor (beta chain). Only in-frame clones appear in the TCRdb table, and some are missing; sequencing was by immunoSEQ multiplex PCR. The data show under 50,000 clones, 86% seen once. This CDR3 is built from 16 residues. The V gene lost 0 bases and the J gene lost 0 bases, with 11 bases spanning the gap. CDR1 and CDR2 from the germline V gene are LGHNA and YSLEER. The data stem from a study of T cells in localized non-small cell lung cancer. The chain links TRBV4-3 to TRBJ1-2; D is perhaps TRBD1 (6 bases). The material sequenced was peripheral blood mononuclear cells, taken before any cancer treatment. This TCR came from a male donor older than 55 with stage II lung adenocarcinoma. CDR3 nucleotides: TGCGCCAGCAGCCAAGAGGGGGCCGTCGCTAACTATGGCTACACCTTC. It is translated as CASSQEGAVANYGYTF.